This TCR beta chain was recovered during a study of identical twins. CDR3 length: 15 residues. Germline V gene data show CDR1 as SGHRS and CDR2 as YFSETQ. Broader study findings: Instead of following the same donors, the conclusions were based on cross-sectional statistical analysis.

Unique molecular identifiers were present on cDNA, and template switching added a universal primer site. Each CDR3 protein is one row after TCRdb ran MiXCR on the 5' RACE reads. There are about 900,000 distinct CDR3 sequences in the sample; roughly an eighth occur only once, and around 1.5% lies in the top ten. This clonotype was observed at least ten times. Its antigen is not identified. Germline and junction disagree at one end, which may indicate a read error. These data also formed part of another study, on yellow fever vaccine responses in identical twins.

The origin of this receptor is a woman aged 18 to 35 in good health. The sample taken for sequencing was PBMCs. The chain joins TRBV5-1 to TRBJ2-7, with 8 bases identical to TRBD1. This CDR3 is CASSLGQGLTYEQYF. CDR3 DNA: TGTGCCAGCAGTCTTGGACAGGGTCTTACCTACGAGCAGTACTTC. The full variable domain, completed using reference TRBV5-1 and TRBJ2-7, is KAGVTQTPRYLIKTRGQQVTLSCSPISGHRSVSWYQQTPGQGLQFLFEYFSETQRNKGNFPGRFSGRQFSNSRSEMNVSTLELGDSALYLCASSLGQGLTYEQYFGPGTRLTVT.